This is a list of T cell receptor beta chains from one sample in a study of cytomegalovirus exposure and HLA in healthy donors. Generated by immunoSEQ multiplex PCR, the TCRdb table keeps only in-frame clones and is missing some. Counted here are roughly 80,000 clones, around three quarters occurring once; the ten biggest clones make up 9% to 13%. What was sequenced was PBMCs. The receptor source for this set is a male donor in good health and CMV-seropositive. Both conserved end residues are part of each CDR3. D genes are given only for firm matches. Clone sizes are given selectively: once, few, many, or a class where the clone is expanded.

v_gene,d_gene,abundance,j_gene,CDR3nt,CDR3aa
TRBV2,NA,NA,TRBJ2-7,TGTGCCAGCACCGGGGGCTACGAGCAGTACTTC,CASTGGYEQYF
TRBV15,NA,NA,TRBJ2-7,TGTGCCACCAGCAACCAGCGGGTGGCGACTCCCTACGAGCAGTACTTC,CATSNQRVATPYEQYF
TRBV28,TRBD2,NA,TRBJ2-1,TGTGCCAGCAGTTTGCGCGGACTAGCCTCCGAGCAGTTCTTC,CASSLRGLASEQFF
TRBV5-6,TRBD1,NA,TRBJ2-1,TGTGCCAGCAGCTTGGTCAGGGGGAGCGATGAGCAGTTCTTC,CASSLVRGSDEQFF
TRBV4-2,NA,once,TRBJ2-5,TGTGCCAGCAGCCAAGAAGGGGTGGTTGTGACCCAGTACTTC,CASSQEGVVVTQYF
TRBV4-1,NA,NA,TRBJ1-3,TGCGCCAGCAGCCAAGCGGGTCCTGGAAACACCATATATTTT,CASSQAGPGNTIYF
TRBV7-3,NA,NA,TRBJ2-3,TGTGCCAGCAGCGATAGACGGGCAGATACGCAGTATTTT,CASSDRRADTQYF
TRBV30,TRBD2,NA,TRBJ2-1,TGTGCCTGGAGCTCCTCTCTAGCGGGAGGCTCACGTGAGCAGTTCTTC,CAWSSSLAGGSREQFF
TRBV4-1,NA,NA,TRBJ2-1,TGCGCCAGCAGCCAAGAAGCGGTTAACTCCTACAATGAGCAGTTCTTC,CASSQEAVNSYNEQFF
TRBV7-9,NA,few,TRBJ2-1,TGTGCCAGCACCCATAGCGTGAACTACAATGAGCAGTTCTTC,CASTHSVNYNEQFF
TRBV25-1,TRBD1,NA,TRBJ1-1,TGTGCCAGCAGTGCGTTACCAGGGGGGACTGAAGCTTTCTTT,CASSALPGGTEAFF
TRBV7-9,NA,NA,TRBJ2-7,TGTGCCAGCAGCTTATCGAGCGTTGGGCAGTACTTC,CASSLSSVGQYF